The rows below give T cell receptor beta chains drawn from one sample of a study of early T cells in non-severe SARS-CoV-2 infection. Each CDR3 protein gets one entry after TCRdb re-called the 5' RACE reads with MiXCR. The sample has tens of thousands of distinct CDR3 sequences, approximately 14% seen once. Sequencing was done on a sample of whole blood. The receptors derive from an adult who was a healthcare worker with PCR-confirmed SARS-CoV-2 infection or an uninfected control (not recorded which). The CDR3 runs from the conserved cysteine through the conserved F or W. A D gene is named only where the DNA matches it firmly. Clone size, where shown, is once, few, many, or a class for clones that have expanded.

TRBD2	TRBV5-1	NA	TRBJ2-3	TGCGCCAGCAGCTTGACTGCGGGAGGGTCAGATACGCAGTATTTT	CASSLTAGGSDTQYF
TRBD2	TRBV7-9	few	TRBJ2-2	TGTGCCAGCAGCTTATATCGCGGGACTAGCGGGGGAAACACCGGGGAGCTGTTTTTT	CASSLYRGTSGGNTGELFF
NA	TRBV10-3	NA	TRBJ2-2	TGTGCCATCAGTGCCCAATCTACGAACACCGGGGAGCTGTTTTTT	CAISAQSTNTGELFF
NA	TRBV5-5	many	TRBJ2-7	TGTGCCAGCAGCTTGGCCCCAATTTACGAGCAGTACTTC	CASSLAPIYEQYF
NA	TRBV2	NA	TRBJ2-3	TGTGCCAGCAGACAGATCGCGTCAGATACGCAGTATTTT	CASRQIASDTQYF
TRBD1	TRBV6-6	few	TRBJ1-4	TGTGCCAGCAGTTCCCGGGGAGGGACAGAGAAACTGTTTTTT	CASSSRGGTEKLFF
NA	TRBV9	few	TRBJ1-6	TGTGCCAGCAGCGTAGCAGCGGGCGGATCACCCCTCCACTTT	CASSVAAGGSPLHF
NA	TRBV3-1	many	TRBJ1-6	TGTGCCAGCAACCAAGGCCAACTTAATTCACCCCTCCACTTT	CASNQGQLNSPLHF
NA	TRBV2	few	TRBJ2-1	TGTGCCAGCAGTGAAAGGTTAAGGCAGTTCTTC	CASSERLRQFF
TRBD1	TRBV11-2	many	TRBJ1-5	TGTGCCAGCAGCCCAGACAGGGGACCCGGGCCCCAGCATTTT	CASSPDRGPGPQHF
NA	TRBV29-1	NA	TRBJ2-5	TGCAGCGTTGAACGGGGAGAGACCCAGTACTTC	CSVERGETQYF
NA	TRBV5-1	many	TRBJ1-1	TGCGCCAGCAGCTCGAGGGGCAGGAACACTGAAGCTTTCTTT	CASSSRGRNTEAFF
NA	TRBV6-5	NA	TRBJ1-1	TGTGCCAGCAGTTACCGGGGGAGCACTGAAGCTTTCTTT	CASSYRGSTEAFF
NA	TRBV5-6	few	TRBJ2-3	TGTGCCAGCAGCATCTACACCACAGATACGCAGTATTTT	CASSIYTTDTQYF